The 4 T cell receptor beta chains below all came from one sample that was sequenced in a study of PD-1 blockade in mismatch repair-deficient tumors. Generated by immunoSEQ multiplex PCR, the TCRdb table keeps only in-frame clones and is missing some. Among 30,000 to 40,000 clones listed, around 83% were seen once. This sample comprised peripheral blood, obtained around 75 weeks after starting pembrolizumab. The receptors stem from an adult with mismatch repair-deficient cancer.

This clone was counted only a few times. This rearrangement joins TRBV5-6 to TRBJ2-1; D might be TRBD1 (5 bases). V was trimmed by 3 bases and J by 5 bases, leaving 9 bases between them. CDR1 is SGHDT, CDR2 YYEEEE, per germline. The CDR3 runs 13 residues. CDR3 coding DNA: TGTGCCAGCAGCTCAAGACAGAACAATGAGCAGTTCTTC. Translating it yields CASSSRQNNEQFF.

V gene TRBV5-1 combines with J gene TRBJ2-1, with 8 bases aligning to TRBD1. The CDR3 covers 15 residues. Germline CDR1 and CDR2: SGHRS and YFSETQ. V lost 4 bases and J lost 0; bases outside the gene matches: 3. CDR3 in DNA: TGCGCCAGCAGCGTAACAGGGGGCTCCTACAATGAGCAGTTCTTC. Protein sequence: CASSVTGGSYNEQFF.

The chain employs TRBV7-3 and TRBJ2-2; perhaps TRBD2 as D (5 bases). There are 13 residues in the CDR3. Germline values: CDR1 SGHTA, CDR2 FQGTGA. V lost 5 bases to trimming and J lost 5 bases, with 9 bases between them. CDR3 sequence: CASSPGGTGELFF. In DNA, the CDR3 is TGTGCCAGCAGCCCCGGCGGGACCGGGGAGCTGTTTTTT. The variable domain in full, with the rest retrieved from reference TRBV7-3 and TRBJ2-2, is GAGVSQTPSNKVTEKGKYVELRCDPISGHTALYWYRQSLGQGPEFLIYFQGTGAADDSGLPNDRFFAVRPEGSVSTLKIQRTERGDSAVYLCASSPGGTGELFFGEGSRLTVL.

The rearrangement joins TRBV9 to TRBJ1-2; 12 bases match TRBD1. The CDR3 totals 14 residues. V dropped 6 bases and J dropped 9; count of bases not matched to a gene: 9. Germline CDR1 reads SGDLS; CDR2 reads YYNGEE. The CDR3 loop is CASNRGGQGASYTF. CDR3 nucleotides: TGTGCCAGCAATCGAGGGGGACAGGGGGCAAGCTACACCTTC.